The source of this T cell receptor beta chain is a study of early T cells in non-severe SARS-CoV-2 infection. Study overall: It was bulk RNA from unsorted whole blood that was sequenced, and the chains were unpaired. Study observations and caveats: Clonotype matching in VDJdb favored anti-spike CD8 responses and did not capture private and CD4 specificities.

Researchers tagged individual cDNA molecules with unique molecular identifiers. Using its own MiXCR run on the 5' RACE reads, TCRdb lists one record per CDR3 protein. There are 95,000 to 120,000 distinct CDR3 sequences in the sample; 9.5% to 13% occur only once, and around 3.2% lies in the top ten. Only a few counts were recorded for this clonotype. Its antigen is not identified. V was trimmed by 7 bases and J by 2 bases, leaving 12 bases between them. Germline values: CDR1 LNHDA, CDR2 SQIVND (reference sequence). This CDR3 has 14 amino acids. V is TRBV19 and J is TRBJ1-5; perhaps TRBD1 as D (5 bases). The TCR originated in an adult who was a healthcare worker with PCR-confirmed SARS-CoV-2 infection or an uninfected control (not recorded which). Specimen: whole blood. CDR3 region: CASMRGRGNQPQHF. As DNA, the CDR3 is TGTGCCAGTATGAGGGGTAGGGGCAATCAGCCCCAGCATTTT.